This T cell receptor beta chain derives from a study of beta chain features in type 1 diabetes (dated by TCRdb to the late 2010s). About the investigation overall: Mean age, gender distribution, total cell number and subset yield did not differ between patients and healthy donors. Regulatory and stem cell-like memory subsets were isolated from only 8 patients and about 8 healthy donors, whereas naive and central memory subsets came from all 30 or so donors. The study compared the TCRB repertoires of sorted circulating CD4+ T cell subsets in recently diagnosed type 1 diabetes patients with those in matched healthy donors. A total of just under 110,000,000 sorted cells were examined across all samples, and RNA yield correlated strongly with the number of cells per subset.

CDR1 and CDR2 are drawn from the germline V gene: MRHNA, SNTAGT. The CDR3 goes from the cysteine to the phenylalanine over 16 residues. Only the CDR3 DNA stays, 48 bases, in frame from base 1. Relative to germline, V is 3 bases shorter and J is 5 bases shorter, with 17 bases between their ends. All of the isolated RNA was reverse transcribed with the High Capacity cDNA Reverse Transcription Kit, so expressed TCRB transcripts were sequenced. Deep immunoSEQ sequencing was performed on naive, central memory and regulatory T cell samples, with an average of approximately 4 million total reads per sample. After sorted cells were lysed in RLT buffer, RNA was extracted with DNase-treated RNeasy Micro or Mini kits, with the choice depending on cell number. Each cell subset was processed on its own to prevent cross-contamination, while patient and healthy donor samples were processed together. The immunoSEQ multiplex PCR was used to amplify TCRB sequences from cDNA, generating 87-bp fragments that spanned the CDR3 region. Amplicons were sequenced on the Illumina HiSeq platform. The paper's data handling went like this. Synthetic template baselines were used to correct PCR bias computationally, reads within Hamming distance 2 were collapsed together, and singletons that could not be merged were discarded. Reads were aligned against IMGT to assign V, D and J genes, CDR3 length and insertions or deletions at six rearrangement sites. Clonotype counts were normalized to sorted cell number within each subset before computing true diversity and Gini coefficients with the tcR R package. Repertoire sharing was quantified using the overlap coefficient calculated on TCRB nucleotide sequences. Out-of-frame TCRB sequences from naive cells were analyzed to stand in for the pre-selection repertoire. Imported from immuneACCESS, the table was reduced by TCRdb to in-frame sequences with V and J called. These copies leave out some clones; in studies compared against another copy, an unresolved V gene accounts for under half, and the cause of the remainder is not known. Clonal size and the V and J genes are those of that table, whereas D and trimming came from the DNA. The sample includes under 350,000 clones, with roughly an eighth observed a single time. The ten largest clonotypes hold about 0.015% of the sample.

Each donor gave one peripheral blood draw, roughly 0.12 L on average, collected into heparinised tubes. A BD FACSAria II and a panel including CD45RO, CCR7, CD25, CD127, CD95 and CD27 were used to sort naive, central memory, regulatory and stem cell-like memory CD4+ T cells. A purity above 98% was achieved for all sorted populations. PBMCs were separated immediately by Lymphoprep density gradient centrifugation and were stained directly, without being cultured. So that batch effects would be minimized, each experiment stained and sorted samples in pairs, pairing one healthy donor with one patient. A word on this clone: This clone's antigen is unknown. Per-base quality was not reported, and no clone a single base away is much larger than it.

What the study reported, not specific to this receptor: At VDJ recombination sites, type 1 diabetes patients had fewer insertions and more deleted nucleotides, which implies abnormalities in thymic rearrangement. HLA sub-analyses involved small numbers of individuals, so any influence of HLA type on TCRB rearrangement remained unresolved. Shorter templates might be favored by PCR, yet because patient and control samples were amplified and corrected together, any such skew would affect both groups equally. Sequencing cDNA rather than genomic DNA could over-represent highly expressing activated cells, although activation and CD3 levels did not differ between groups. Naive, central memory and regulatory TCRB repertoires appeared to be more alike among patients than among healthy donors. Type 1 diabetes patients showed a moderate but significant shortening of TCRB CDR3 length in all four CD4+ subsets.

The sequence joins TRBV6-4 to TRBJ2-1, with TRBD1 perhaps the D gene, on 6 matching bases. Sequences were obtained from naive CD4+ T cells from blood. This specimen's cell subset or site label, per the study, means: true naive CD4+ T cells. This receptor was obtained from a young man with type 1 diabetes. The CDR3 is CASSERVAGANNEQFF. The nucleotide sequence is given as TGTGCCAGCAGTGAGAGGGTAGCAGGGGCTAACAATGAGCAGTTCTTC.